This T cell receptor beta chain was identified during a study of T-cell reconstitution after alpha-beta-depleted transplantation in children (dated by TCRdb to about 2016). Notes on the research overall: Using TCR repertoire profiling, the study quantitatively followed how T-cell immune reconstitution unfolded in children after TCRalphabeta/CD19-depleted allogeneic hematopoietic cell transplantation.

Taken from cysteine to phenylalanine, the CDR3 has 12 residues. Only the CDR3 part of the read is kept: 36 bases, read in frame from the first base. V is cut by 4 bases and J by 7 bases, and the space between the germline ends is 6 bases. Looking up the germline V gene yields CDR1 KGHDR and CDR2 SFDVKD. The library was made by PCR. The instrument given in TCRdb is Illumina HiSeq 2500. To normalize quantification of the TCRbeta repertoire, the TCR libraries were built with molecular barcoding that relied on unique molecular identifiers. TCRdb redid the processing of the public reads, applying fastp at Q25 and MiXCR, and retained in-frame beta chains. Here each entry gathers all rows of one CDR3 protein and keeps the most common genes and DNA. The sample profile shows some 290,000 distinct CDR3 sequences; 9.9% of them were found once. About a tenth of the sample is in the top ten clones. Remarks on this clonotype: Its target antigen remains unknown. Within one base of it there is no much larger clone, and no base qualities were kept.

The material sequenced was PBMCs from the stem cell graft donor, taken from the stem cell graft. This sequence uses TRBV24-1 and TRBJ2-2; the D gene remains uncertain. This TCR derives from a human donor who donated a stem cell graft to a child with SCID. The DNA is TGTGCCACCAGTGAGGACGGCGGGGAGCTGTTTTTT. It is translated as CATSEDGGELFF.